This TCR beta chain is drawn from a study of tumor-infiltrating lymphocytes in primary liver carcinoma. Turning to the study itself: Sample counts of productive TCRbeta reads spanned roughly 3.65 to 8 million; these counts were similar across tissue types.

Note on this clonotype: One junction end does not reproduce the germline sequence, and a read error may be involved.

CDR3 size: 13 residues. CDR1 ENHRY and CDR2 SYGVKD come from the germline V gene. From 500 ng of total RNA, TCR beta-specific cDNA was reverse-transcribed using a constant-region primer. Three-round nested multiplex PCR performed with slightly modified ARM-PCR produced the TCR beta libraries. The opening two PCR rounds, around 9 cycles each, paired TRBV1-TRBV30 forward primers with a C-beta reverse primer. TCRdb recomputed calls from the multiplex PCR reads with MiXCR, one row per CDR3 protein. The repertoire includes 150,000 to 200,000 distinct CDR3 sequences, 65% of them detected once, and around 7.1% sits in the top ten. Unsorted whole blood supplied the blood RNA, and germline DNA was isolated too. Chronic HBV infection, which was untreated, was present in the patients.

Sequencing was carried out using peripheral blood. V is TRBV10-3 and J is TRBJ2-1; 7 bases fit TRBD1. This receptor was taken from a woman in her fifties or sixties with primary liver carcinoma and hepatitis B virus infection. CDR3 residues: CAISTRQGSEQFF. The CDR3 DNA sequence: TGCGCCATCAGTACCCGACAGGGAAGTGAGCAGTTCTTC.